The present T cell receptor (beta chain) was sequenced within a study of siplizumab effects on memory and regulatory T cells (dated by TCRdb to the late 2010s). Some background on the complete study: The study looked at the effect of siplizumab, an anti-CD2 antibody, on alloreactive T-cell subsets in allogeneic mixed lymphocyte reactions made from human PBMCs. Summary of the overall study and its limitations: Compared with memory T cells, unstimulated naive T cells appeared more diverse, and naive cells seemed to make a substantial contribution to the alloresponse. Of the alloreactive CD4+ clones that could be mapped, the Treg-derived share averaged roughly 69% with siplizumab compared with roughly 27% in control reactions. A naive or memory phenotype could not be assigned to roughly 75-96% of proliferating CD4+ or CD8+ clones. No functional confirmation was obtained for the suppressive function of proliferating Tregs from siplizumab cultures. Siplizumab significantly reduced the cumulative frequency of alloreactive sequences traceable to unstimulated CD4+ memory T cells. Because sequences at frequencies below about 10^-5 were poorly captured, only a minor fraction of alloreactive clones could be mapped back to unstimulated subsets.

As regards this clone: Its antigen is currently not known. No clone much larger than this one lies a single base away; base qualities are absent.

Sorted unstimulated T cells and proliferating T cells recovered from mixed lymphocyte reactions were subjected to TCRbeta CDR3 sequencing. Fresh whole blood from approximately 9 HLA-typed healthy donors was used to isolate PBMCs. To map where alloreactive clones came from, unstimulated CD4+ regulatory T cells were FACS-sorted. The library was generated by the immunoSEQ multiplex PCR assay. Some 9.9 x 10^4 TCR templates per sample were assayed by the deep sequencing platform. Genomic DNA extracted from sorted T cells was the material used for TCRbeta CDR3 sequencing. The authors processed their data as follows. The R programming language was used for the clonal analysis of the TCRbeta CDR3 data. Alloreactive CD4+ and CD8+ clones were defined by comparing unstimulated samples with post-reaction CFSE-low samples. Alloreactive CD4+ clones were assigned to regulatory or non-regulatory origin by matching sequences to sorted unstimulated Treg and non-Treg repertoires. This immuneACCESS table, as held by TCRdb, lists in-frame sequences with V and J called but not all clones. Of the missing ones, under half trace to an unresolved V gene in checked studies; the others have no known cause. The V and J calls and the clone size are those of that table, but D and trimming were determined from the DNA. The sample table records 85,000 to 130,000 clones; roughly 92% of these occur just once. Roughly 0.59% of the sample goes to the ten largest clones.

The germline ends are 9 bases apart after V is trimmed by 1 base and J by 5 bases. The CDR3 contains 13 residues, cysteine and phenylalanine counted. Just the 39-base CDR3 DNA is kept, in frame starting at base 1. CDR1 and CDR2, per the germline V gene (reference sequence), are SGHNT and YYREEE. The sequencing sample was made of Tregs sorted from blood. Here the chain combines TRBV5-4 and TRBJ2-5, with the D gene not clear enough to name. This clonotype was obtained from a human donor in good health. The bases read TGTGCCAGCAGCTTGTTCACCGCGGAGACCCAGTACTTC. Its translation reads: CASSLFTAETQYF.